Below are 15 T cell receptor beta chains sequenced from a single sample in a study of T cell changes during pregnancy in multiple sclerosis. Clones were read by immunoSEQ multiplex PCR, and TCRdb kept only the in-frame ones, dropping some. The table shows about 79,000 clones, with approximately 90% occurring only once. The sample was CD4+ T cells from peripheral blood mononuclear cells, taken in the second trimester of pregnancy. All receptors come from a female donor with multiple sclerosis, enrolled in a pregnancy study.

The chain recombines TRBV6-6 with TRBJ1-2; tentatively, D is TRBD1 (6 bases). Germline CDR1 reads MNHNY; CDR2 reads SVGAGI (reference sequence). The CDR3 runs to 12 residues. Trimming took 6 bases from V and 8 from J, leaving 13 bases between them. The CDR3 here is CASRGGGYGYTF. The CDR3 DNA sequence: TGTGCCAGCAGAGGGGGGGGCTACGGCTACACCTTC.

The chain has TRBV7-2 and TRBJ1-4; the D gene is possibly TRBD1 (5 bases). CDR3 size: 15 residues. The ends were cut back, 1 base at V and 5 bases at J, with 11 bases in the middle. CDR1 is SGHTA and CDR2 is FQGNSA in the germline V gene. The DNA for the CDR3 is TGTGCCAGCAGCTTAGACGGCAGGGAAAATGAAAAACTGTTTTTT. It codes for CASSLDGRENEKLFF.

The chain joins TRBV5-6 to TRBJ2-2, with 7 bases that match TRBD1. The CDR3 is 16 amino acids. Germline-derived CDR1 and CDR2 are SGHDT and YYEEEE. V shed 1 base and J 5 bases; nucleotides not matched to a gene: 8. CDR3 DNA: TGTGCCAGCAGCTTGCGGGGCAGGGGGAATACCGGGGAGCTGTTTTTT. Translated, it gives CASSLRGRGNTGELFF.

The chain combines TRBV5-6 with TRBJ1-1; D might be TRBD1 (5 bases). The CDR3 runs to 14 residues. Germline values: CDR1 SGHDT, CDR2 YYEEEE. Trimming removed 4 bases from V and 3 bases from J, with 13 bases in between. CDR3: CASSMTDRYTEAFF. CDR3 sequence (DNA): TGTGCCAGCAGCATGACTGACAGATACACTGAAGCTTTCTTT. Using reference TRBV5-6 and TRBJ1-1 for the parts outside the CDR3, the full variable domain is DAGVTQSPTHLIKTRGQQVTLRCSPKSGHDTVSWYQQALGQGPQFIFQYYEEEERQRGNFPDRFSGHQFPNYSSELNVNALLLGDSALYLCASSMTDRYTEAFFGQGTRLTVV.

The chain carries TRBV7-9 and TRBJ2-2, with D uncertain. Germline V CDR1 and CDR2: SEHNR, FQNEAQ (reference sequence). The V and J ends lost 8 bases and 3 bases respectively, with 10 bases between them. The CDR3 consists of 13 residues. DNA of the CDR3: TGTGCCAGCCAGAACATATACACCGGGGAGCTGTTTTTT. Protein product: CASQNIYTGELFF.

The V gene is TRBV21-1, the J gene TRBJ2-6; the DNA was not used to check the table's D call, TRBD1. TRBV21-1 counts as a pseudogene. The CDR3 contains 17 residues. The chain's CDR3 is CASRTDRDSSGANVLTF. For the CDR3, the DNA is TGTGCCAGCCGAACTGACAGGGACAGCTCTGGGGCCAACGTCCTGACTTTC.

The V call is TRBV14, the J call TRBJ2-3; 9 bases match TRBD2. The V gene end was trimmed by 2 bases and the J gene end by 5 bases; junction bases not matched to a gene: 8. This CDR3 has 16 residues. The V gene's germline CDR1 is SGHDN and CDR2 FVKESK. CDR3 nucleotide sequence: TGTGCCAGCAGCCAACTAAAAGGACTAGCGTTAGATACGCAGTATTTT. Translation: CASSQLKGLALDTQYF. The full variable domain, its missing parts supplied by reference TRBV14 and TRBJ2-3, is EAGVTQFPSHSVIEKGQTVTLRCDPISGHDNLYWYRRVMGKEIKFLLHFVKESKQDESGMPNNRFLAERTGGTYSTLKVQPAELEDSGVYFCASSQLKGLALDTQYFGPGTRLTVL.

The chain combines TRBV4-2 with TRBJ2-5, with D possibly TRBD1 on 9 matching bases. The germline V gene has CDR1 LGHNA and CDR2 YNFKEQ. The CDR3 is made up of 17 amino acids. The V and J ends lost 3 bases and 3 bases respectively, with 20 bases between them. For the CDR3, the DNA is TGTGCCAGCAGCCACGGGGGGGGACAGGGTCTAAAAGAGACCCAGTACTTC. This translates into CASSHGGGQGLKETQYF.

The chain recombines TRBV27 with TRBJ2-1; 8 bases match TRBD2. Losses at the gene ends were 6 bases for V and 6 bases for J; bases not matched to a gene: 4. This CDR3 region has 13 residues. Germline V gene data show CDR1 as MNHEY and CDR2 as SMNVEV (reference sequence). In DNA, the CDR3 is TGTGCCAGCAGAGCTAGCGGGTCCAATGAGCAGTTCTTC. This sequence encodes CASRASGSNEQFF.

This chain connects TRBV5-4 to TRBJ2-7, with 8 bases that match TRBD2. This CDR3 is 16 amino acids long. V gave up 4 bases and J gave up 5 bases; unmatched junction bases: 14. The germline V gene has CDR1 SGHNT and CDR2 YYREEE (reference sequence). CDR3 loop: CASSPELAAVGNEQYF. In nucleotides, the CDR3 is TGTGCCAGCAGCCCGGAACTAGCGGCGGTAGGAAACGAGCAGTACTTC.

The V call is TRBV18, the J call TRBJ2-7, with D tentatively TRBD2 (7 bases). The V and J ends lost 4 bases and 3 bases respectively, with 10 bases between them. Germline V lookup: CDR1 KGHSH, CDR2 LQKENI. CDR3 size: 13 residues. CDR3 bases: TGTGCCAGCTCACAGGGAGGGGGCTACGAGCAGTACTTC. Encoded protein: CASSQGGGYEQYF.

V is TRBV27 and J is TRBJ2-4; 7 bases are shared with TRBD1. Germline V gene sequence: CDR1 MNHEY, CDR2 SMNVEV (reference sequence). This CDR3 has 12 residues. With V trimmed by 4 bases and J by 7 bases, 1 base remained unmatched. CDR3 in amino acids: CASSSTGNIQYF. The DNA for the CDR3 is TGTGCCAGCAGTTCGACAGGGAACATTCAGTACTTC.

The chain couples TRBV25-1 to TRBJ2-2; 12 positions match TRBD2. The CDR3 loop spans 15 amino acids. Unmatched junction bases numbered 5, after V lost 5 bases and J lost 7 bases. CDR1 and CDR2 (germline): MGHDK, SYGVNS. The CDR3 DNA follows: TGTGCCAGCAGTCTAGCGGGAGGGGAACACGGGGAGCTGTTTTTT. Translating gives CASSLAGGEHGELFF.

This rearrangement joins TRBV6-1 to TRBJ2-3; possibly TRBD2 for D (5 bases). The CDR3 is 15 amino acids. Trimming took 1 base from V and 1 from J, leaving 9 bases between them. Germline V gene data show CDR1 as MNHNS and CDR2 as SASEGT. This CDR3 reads CASSEGGPGTDTQYF. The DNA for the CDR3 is TGTGCCAGCAGTGAAGGAGGGCCCGGCACAGATACGCAGTATTTT.

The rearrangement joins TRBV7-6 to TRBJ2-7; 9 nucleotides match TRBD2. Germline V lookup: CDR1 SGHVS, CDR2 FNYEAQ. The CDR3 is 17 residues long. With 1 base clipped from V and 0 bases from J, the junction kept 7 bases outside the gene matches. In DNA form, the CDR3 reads TGTGCCAGCAGCTTAGGGGTTAGCGGGAGTTACTCCTACGAGCAGTACTTC. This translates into CASSLGVSGSYSYEQYF.